A selection of T cell receptor beta chains follows, all from one sample in a study of response to subunit inactivated influenza vaccine. TCRdb ran MiXCR on the RT-PCR reads and lists one entry per CDR3 protein. The table lists over 750,000 distinct CDR3 sequences, about 20% of them singletons. Sample: PBMCs from blood, taken 4 to 6 days after vaccination. The receptors originated from a man in his fifties who received an inactivated influenza vaccine. Both conserved end residues are part of each CDR3. The order of the fields is clone size, D gene, J gene, V gene, CDR3 protein, CDR3 DNA. D genes are given only for firm matches. Where a row states a size, it is once, few, many or the class of an expanded clone; other rows omit it.

abundance: few; d_gene: -; j_gene: TRBJ1-2; v_gene: TRBV29-1; CDR3aa: CSVGYRVDGYTF; CDR3nt: TGCAGCGTTGGGTATAGGGTGGATGGCTACACCTTC
abundance: few; d_gene: -; j_gene: TRBJ1-4; v_gene: TRBV7-9; CDR3aa: CASSSPRGATNEKLFF; CDR3nt: TGTGCCAGCAGCTCGCCACGGGGGGCAACTAATGAAAAACTGTTTTTT
abundance: -; d_gene: TRBD2; j_gene: TRBJ2-2; v_gene: TRBV20-1; CDR3aa: CGASPSGGYTGELFF; CDR3nt: TGCGGTGCTAGTCCCTCGGGGGGGTACACCGGGGAGCTGTTTTTT
abundance: few; d_gene: TRBD1; j_gene: TRBJ1-1; v_gene: TRBV12-3/TRBV12-4; CDR3aa: CASSTSRGAVNTEAFF; CDR3nt: TGTGCCAGCAGTACCTCCAGGGGGGCAGTAAACACTGAAGCTTTCTTT
abundance: -; d_gene: -; j_gene: TRBJ2-7; v_gene: TRBV30; CDR3aa: CAWSRQINEQYF; CDR3nt: TGTGCCTGGAGTCGGCAGATCAACGAGCAGTACTTC
abundance: few; d_gene: TRBD2; j_gene: TRBJ2-3; v_gene: TRBV4-3; CDR3aa: CASSQTGGGADTQYF; CDR3nt: TGCGCCAGCAGCCAAACGGGGGGGGGAGCGGATACGCAGTATTTT
abundance: few; d_gene: -; j_gene: TRBJ1-4; v_gene: TRBV20-1; CDR3aa: CSAAAAPEVGKLFF; CDR3nt: TGCAGTGCTGCAGCCGCACCGGAGGTGGGAAAACTGTTTTTT
abundance: few; d_gene: -; j_gene: TRBJ1-1; v_gene: TRBV12-3/TRBV12-4; CDR3aa: CASSTKMNTEAFF; CDR3nt: TGTGCCAGCAGTACCAAGATGAACACTGAAGCTTTCTTT
abundance: few; d_gene: -; j_gene: TRBJ1-1; v_gene: TRBV7-6; CDR3aa: CASSPSVHAEAFF; CDR3nt: TGTGCCAGCAGCCCTTCGGTCCATGCTGAAGCTTTCTTT
abundance: -; d_gene: TRBD2; j_gene: TRBJ2-1; v_gene: TRBV27; CDR3aa: CASRPGLAAEQFF; CDR3nt: TGTGCCAGCAGGCCGGGACTAGCGGCCGAGCAGTTCTTC
abundance: -; d_gene: TRBD1; j_gene: TRBJ2-1; v_gene: TRBV7-2; CDR3aa: CASRPGQGGNEQFF; CDR3nt: TGTGCCAGCAGGCCGGGACAGGGGGGCAATGAGCAGTTCTTC
abundance: -; d_gene: -; j_gene: TRBJ2-7; v_gene: TRBV5-1; CDR3aa: CASSSVPGSYEQYF; CDR3nt: TGCGCCAGCAGCTCCGTCCCCGGCTCCTACGAGCAGTACTTC
abundance: -; d_gene: -; j_gene: TRBJ1-2; v_gene: TRBV20-1; CDR3aa: CSAPPYGGGYTF; CDR3nt: TGCAGTGCTCCCCCCTACGGGGGAGGCTACACCTTC
abundance: -; d_gene: TRBD1; j_gene: TRBJ2-7; v_gene: TRBV27; CDR3aa: CASGVRWTGLDEQYF; CDR3nt: TGTGCCAGCGGCGTAAGATGGACAGGTTTGGACGAGCAGTACTTC
abundance: few; d_gene: -; j_gene: TRBJ2-5; v_gene: TRBV24-1; CDR3aa: CATSAKGWETQYF; CDR3nt: TGTGCCACCAGTGCAAAGGGGTGGGAGACCCAGTACTTC
abundance: -; d_gene: TRBD1; j_gene: TRBJ2-7; v_gene: TRBV5-5; CDR3aa: CASSLGQGYHEQYF; CDR3nt: TGTGCCAGCAGTTTAGGACAGGGTTACCACGAGCAGTACTTC
abundance: -; d_gene: TRBD1; j_gene: TRBJ2-5; v_gene: TRBV29-1; CDR3aa: CSVAPGQVGETQYF; CDR3nt: TGCAGCGTTGCCCCCGGACAGGTCGGAGAGACCCAGTACTTC
abundance: -; d_gene: -; j_gene: TRBJ2-2; v_gene: TRBV13; CDR3aa: CASSQKNKPSGELFF; CDR3nt: TGTGCCAGCAGCCAAAAAAACAAGCCCTCCGGGGAGCTGTTTTTT
abundance: few; d_gene: TRBD2; j_gene: TRBJ2-5; v_gene: TRBV4-3; CDR3aa: CASSQDWTSGRTQYF; CDR3nt: TGCGCCAGCAGCCAAGATTGGACTAGCGGGAGGACCCAGTACTTC
abundance: many; d_gene: -; j_gene: TRBJ1-5; v_gene: TRBV20-1; CDR3aa: CSARDRTNQPQHF; CDR3nt: TGCAGTGCTAGAGATCGGACTAATCAGCCCCAGCATTTT
abundance: many; d_gene: -; j_gene: TRBJ1-1; v_gene: TRBV6-2/TRBV6-3; CDR3aa: CASSYTAGANTEAFF; CDR3nt: TGTGCCAGCAGTTACACGGCAGGGGCCAACACTGAAGCTTTCTTT
abundance: many; d_gene: TRBD2; j_gene: TRBJ2-1; v_gene: TRBV4-2; CDR3aa: CASSQESSGNYNEQFF; CDR3nt: TGTGCCAGCAGCCAAGAGTCTAGCGGAAATTACAATGAGCAGTTCTTC
abundance: medium-sized; d_gene: TRBD1; j_gene: TRBJ2-1; v_gene: TRBV29-1; CDR3aa: CSVEVSRGSLSSYNEQFF; CDR3nt: TGCAGCGTTGAAGTTAGCAGGGGGAGCTTAAGCTCCTACAATGAGCAGTTCTTC
abundance: -; d_gene: TRBD1; j_gene: TRBJ2-7; v_gene: TRBV20-1; CDR3aa: CSARDRDRNSYEQYF; CDR3nt: TGCAGTGCTAGAGATCGGGACAGGAACTCCTACGAGCAGTACTTC
abundance: -; d_gene: -; j_gene: TRBJ2-7; v_gene: TRBV29-1; CDR3aa: CSVVKERGQYEQYF; CDR3nt: TGCAGCGTTGTCAAGGAACGGGGGCAGTACGAGCAGTACTTC
abundance: -; d_gene: TRBD2; j_gene: TRBJ2-5; v_gene: TRBV5-1; CDR3aa: CASSKSGGNQETQYF; CDR3nt: TGCGCCAGCAGCAAGAGCGGGGGAAACCAAGAGACCCAGTACTTC
abundance: -; d_gene: TRBD2; j_gene: TRBJ2-1; v_gene: TRBV5-1; CDR3aa: CASSLGGTSEETQFF; CDR3nt: TGCGCCAGCAGCTTGGGAGGGACTAGTGAAGAGACCCAGTTCTTC